This TCR beta chain was sequenced in a study of blood T cell repertoires in COVID-19. Study details: The samples span acute and convalescent COVID-19 from the United States, Italy and Spain. The cDNA or gDNA used as material had been derived from T cells, B-cell-depleted T cells, or PBMCs.

In the original workflow: Counts of nucleated cells, estimated from reference gene primer amplification, were obtained. Here immunoSEQ multiplex PCR was the method, and the copy in TCRdb shows in-frame clones only, minus some. V, J and clone size are those of that table, while D and trimming were read from the DNA. The repertoire holds over 85,000 clones, with 85% as singletons. This TCR was sampled from a man of 80 years or more with acute or convalescent COVID-19. Material for sequencing was peripheral blood.

The CDR3 protein is CASSSPRSSNGMDYEQYF. The DNA of the CDR3 is TGTGCCAGCAGCTCCCCGCGCTCTAGCAACGGGATGGACTACGAGCAGTACTTC. V gene TRBV5-6 combines with J gene TRBJ2-7; D might be TRBD2 (5 bases). V was trimmed by 3 bases and J by 3 bases, leaving 25 bases between them. The CDR3 loop spans 18 amino acids. Germline-derived CDR1 and CDR2 are SGHDT and YYEEEE.